The TCR beta chain described here comes from a study of blood T cell repertoires in COVID-19. Whole-study context: The samples span acute and convalescent COVID-19 from the United States, Italy and Spain.

V was pared by 3 bases and J by 0 bases, with 7 bases between. Germline V gene lookup returns CDR1 MDHEN and CDR2 SYDVKM. The CDR3 totals 14 residues. Clones were sequenced by immunoSEQ multiplex PCR, and TCRdb holds only the in-frame ones, with some missing. The data show about 140,000 clones, around 82% seen once. This clone was detected only a few times. This rearrangement joins TRBV28 to TRBJ2-3; possibly TRBD1 for D (5 bases). The sample was peripheral blood. This clonotype was obtained from a woman aged 55-75 years with acute or convalescent COVID-19. This CDR3 is CASSFHRSTDTQYF. DNA for the CDR3: TGTGCCAGCAGTTTCCACAGGAGCACAGATACGCAGTATTTT.